This TCR beta chain was sequenced in a study of cytomegalovirus exposure and HLA in healthy donors. With V trimmed by 2 bases and J by 5 bases, 3 bases remained unmatched. CDR3 length equals 14 residues. Germline-derived CDR1 and CDR2 are SGHTS and YDEGEE. The PCR employed 60 Vbeta primers together with 13 Jbeta primers. Repertoires were generated with immunoSEQ multiplex PCR, while TCRdb's copy carries only in-frame clones and drops some. The sample has approximately 100,000 clones, approximately 80% seen once; the top ten hold 1.5% to 2%. Input material: PBMCs. The sequence was collected from a man aged 45-65 years in good health and CMV-seronegative. The rearrangement joins TRBV5-8 to TRBJ1-1, with 10 bases lining up with TRBD1. The CDR3 bases are TGTGCCAGCAGCTTTGACAGGGGGCGAACTGAAGCTTTCTTT. It yields the protein CASSFDRGRTEAFF. Using reference TRBV5-8 and TRBJ1-1 for the parts outside the CDR3, the full variable domain is EAGVTQSPTHLIKTRGQQATLRCSPISGHTSVYWYQQALGLGLQFLLWYDEGEERNRGNFPPRFSGRQFPNYSSELNVNALELEDSALYLCASSFDRGRTEAFFGQGTRLTVV.